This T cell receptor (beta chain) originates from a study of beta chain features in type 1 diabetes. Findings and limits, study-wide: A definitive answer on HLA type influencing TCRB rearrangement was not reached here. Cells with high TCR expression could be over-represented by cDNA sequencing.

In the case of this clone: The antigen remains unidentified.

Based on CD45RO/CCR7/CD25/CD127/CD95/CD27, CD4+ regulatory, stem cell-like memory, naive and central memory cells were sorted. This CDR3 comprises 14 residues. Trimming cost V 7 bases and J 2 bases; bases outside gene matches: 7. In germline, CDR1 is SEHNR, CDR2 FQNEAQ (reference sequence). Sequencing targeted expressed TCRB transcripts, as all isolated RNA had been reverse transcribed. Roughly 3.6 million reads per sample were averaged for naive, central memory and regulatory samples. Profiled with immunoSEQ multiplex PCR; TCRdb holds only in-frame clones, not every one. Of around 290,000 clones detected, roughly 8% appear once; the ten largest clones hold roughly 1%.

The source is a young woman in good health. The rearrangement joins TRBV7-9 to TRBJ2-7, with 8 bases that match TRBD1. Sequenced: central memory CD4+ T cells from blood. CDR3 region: CASNRQGSTYEQYF. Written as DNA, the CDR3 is TGTGCCAGCAACAGACAGGGGTCGACCTACGAGCAGTACTTC.